A selection of T cell receptor beta chains follows, all from one sample in a study of beta chain features in type 1 diabetes. Method: immunoSEQ multiplex PCR; TCRdb's copy keeps in-frame clones and lacks some. The repertoire includes fewer than 500,000 clones, over 11% of them detected once, and roughly 0.04% sits in the top ten. The sample comprised naive CD4+ T cells from blood. These receptors all stem from a man under 40 in good health. CDR3s include the opening cysteine and the closing phenylalanine or tryptophan. D genes are given only for firm matches. Not all rows give a size; the values are once, few, many and, for expanded clones, a class.

d_call: TRBD1
v_call: TRBV6-1
clone_size: few
j_call: TRBJ2-3
cdr3_nt: TGTGCCAGCAGTGAATGGGAAGGGGGCTCTAGCACAGATACGCAGTATTTT
cdr3_aa: CASSEWEGGSSTDTQYF

d_call: .
v_call: TRBV29-1
clone_size: few
j_call: TRBJ1-2
cdr3_nt: TGCAGCGTTGTCGGGCAGGGCTATGGCTACACCTTC
cdr3_aa: CSVVGQGYGYTF

d_call: TRBD2
v_call: TRBV11-2
clone_size: .
j_call: TRBJ2-1
cdr3_nt: TGTGCCAGCAGCCCCTTATACGGGCGGGGGGGCGGCGATGAGCAGTTCTTC
cdr3_aa: CASSPLYGRGGGDEQFF

d_call: .
v_call: TRBV6-5
clone_size: .
j_call: TRBJ1-2
cdr3_nt: TGTGCCAGCAGTTACAAGCGGGAAAGTTATGGCTACACCTTC
cdr3_aa: CASSYKRESYGYTF

d_call: .
v_call: TRBV25-1
clone_size: .
j_call: TRBJ1-6
cdr3_nt: TGTGCCAGCAGTTGGGGGAAGAGCTCCTATAATTCACCCCTCCACTTT
cdr3_aa: CASSWGKSSYNSPLHF

d_call: .
v_call: TRBV10-3
clone_size: few
j_call: TRBJ1-2
cdr3_nt: TGTGCCATCAGTGAAGATCCGAGCTGGGGCTACACCTTC
cdr3_aa: CAISEDPSWGYTF

d_call: TRBD1
v_call: TRBV14
clone_size: .
j_call: TRBJ2-3
cdr3_nt: TGTGCCAGCAGCCAAGGGACAGGGTCGGATACGCAGTATTTT
cdr3_aa: CASSQGTGSDTQYF

d_call: .
v_call: TRBV4-3
clone_size: few
j_call: TRBJ1-2
cdr3_nt: TGCGCCAGCAGCCAAGATGTCACGAACATTTTGGGATATGGCTACACCTTC
cdr3_aa: CASSQDVTNILGYGYTF

d_call: .
v_call: TRBV29-1
clone_size: few
j_call: TRBJ2-3
cdr3_nt: TGCAGCGTCCCATTTGGACACCCTAAAGGCACAGATACGCAGTATTTT
cdr3_aa: CSVPFGHPKGTDTQYF

d_call: TRBD1
v_call: TRBV25-1
clone_size: .
j_call: TRBJ1-1
cdr3_nt: TGTGCCAGCAGTGTGACAGGGGGGTACACTGAAGCTTTCTTT
cdr3_aa: CASSVTGGYTEAFF

d_call: TRBD1
v_call: TRBV5-4
clone_size: few
j_call: TRBJ2-1
cdr3_nt: TGTGCCAGCAGCTTCACCGGGACAGGACACTACAATGAGCAGTTCTTC
cdr3_aa: CASSFTGTGHYNEQFF

d_call: .
v_call: TRBV19
clone_size: .
j_call: TRBJ2-6
cdr3_nt: TGTGCCAGTAGTATTGGGACTGGGGCCAACGTCCTGACTTTC
cdr3_aa: CASSIGTGANVLTF

d_call: .
v_call: TRBV4-3
clone_size: .
j_call: TRBJ2-1
cdr3_nt: TGCGCCAGCAGCCAAGATCCCAGCCCCAAGCTGGTTGAGCAGTTCTTC
cdr3_aa: CASSQDPSPKLVEQFF

d_call: .
v_call: TRBV2
clone_size: .
j_call: TRBJ2-1
cdr3_nt: TGTGCCACCAGCAACCGGGACACGGGGAATGAGCAGTTCTTC
cdr3_aa: CATSNRDTGNEQFF

d_call: TRBD2
v_call: TRBV7-9
clone_size: .
j_call: TRBJ2-5
cdr3_nt: TGTGCCAGCAGCGGACTAGCAAAGACCCAGTACTTC
cdr3_aa: CASSGLAKTQYF

d_call: TRBD1
v_call: TRBV7-2
clone_size: .
j_call: TRBJ1-1
cdr3_nt: TGTGCCAGCAGCTTAGATGCAGGGGGCACTGAAGCTTTCTTT
cdr3_aa: CASSLDAGGTEAFF

d_call: .
v_call: TRBV18
clone_size: few
j_call: TRBJ1-3
cdr3_nt: TGTGCCAGCTCTTATGGACTTAGCTCTGGAAACACCATATATTTT
cdr3_aa: CASSYGLSSGNTIYF

d_call: .
v_call: TRBV25-1
clone_size: .
j_call: TRBJ1-4
cdr3_nt: TGTGCCAGCAGTGAATTAAGGCGAGGGGAAAAACTGTTTTTT
cdr3_aa: CASSELRRGEKLFF

d_call: TRBD2
v_call: TRBV10-3
clone_size: .
j_call: TRBJ2-3
cdr3_nt: TGTGCCATCAGTCGCCTGCCAACTAGCGAAGGGACAGATACGCAGTATTTT
cdr3_aa: CAISRLPTSEGTDTQYF

d_call: .
v_call: TRBV13
clone_size: .
j_call: TRBJ2-1
cdr3_nt: TGTGCCAGCAGCCCCGGGACTCAAAATGAGCAGTTCTTC
cdr3_aa: CASSPGTQNEQFF

d_call: TRBD2
v_call: TRBV5-1
clone_size: .
j_call: TRBJ2-1
cdr3_nt: TGCGCCAGCAGGAGAGTAGCGGGGACCTACAATGAGCAGTTCTTC
cdr3_aa: CASRRVAGTYNEQFF

d_call: TRBD1
v_call: TRBV27
clone_size: few
j_call: TRBJ2-6
cdr3_nt: TGTGCCAGCAGTTTCCGAGGGACAGGGGCACCTGGGGCCAACGTCCTGACTTTC
cdr3_aa: CASSFRGTGAPGANVLTF

d_call: .
v_call: TRBV4-1
clone_size: few
j_call: TRBJ2-3
cdr3_nt: TGCGCCAGCAGCCAAGTTGTCACAATAACTAGCACAGATACGCAGTATTTT
cdr3_aa: CASSQVVTITSTDTQYF

d_call: .
v_call: TRBV7-8
clone_size: once
j_call: TRBJ1-5
cdr3_nt: TGTGCCAGCAGCTTGGGGAGGATGACCGCGGGTGCCGGTCAGCCCCAGCATTTT
cdr3_aa: CASSLGRMTAGAGQPQHF

d_call: TRBD2
v_call: TRBV29-1
clone_size: few
j_call: TRBJ2-1
cdr3_nt: TGCAGCGCGAGCGGGGGGGTCTACAATGAGCAGTTCTTC
cdr3_aa: CSASGGVYNEQFF

d_call: TRBD2
v_call: TRBV15
clone_size: few
j_call: TRBJ2-1
cdr3_nt: TGTGCCACCAGCAGAGTGGTAGCGGGGGCCTACAATGAGCAGTTCTTC
cdr3_aa: CATSRVVAGAYNEQFF

d_call: .
v_call: TRBV4-3
clone_size: few
j_call: TRBJ2-7
cdr3_nt: TGCGCCAGCAGCCAAGAGTTCGCCAGGTACTACGAGCAGTACTTC
cdr3_aa: CASSQEFARYYEQYF

d_call: .
v_call: TRBV6-1
clone_size: .
j_call: TRBJ2-5
cdr3_nt: TGTGCCAGCGAAGGGTGGGAGACCCAGTACTTC
cdr3_aa: CASEGWETQYF

d_call: TRBD1
v_call: TRBV27
clone_size: .
j_call: TRBJ2-1
cdr3_nt: TGTGCCAGCAGTTTATCGGTTGCGACAGGGCGGTCCTACAATGAGCAGTTCTTC
cdr3_aa: CASSLSVATGRSYNEQFF